Listed below are T cell receptor beta chains from one sample, sequenced in a study of early T cells in non-severe SARS-CoV-2 infection. Each CDR3 protein is one row after TCRdb ran MiXCR on the 5' RACE reads. The data hold around 60,000 distinct CDR3 sequences, with just over 20% observed a single time. Sequenced here: whole blood, sampled at baseline. The receptors shown here come from an adult who was a healthcare worker with PCR-confirmed SARS-CoV-2 infection or an uninfected control (not recorded which). CDR3s include the opening cysteine and the closing phenylalanine or tryptophan. The D gene is left open where the match is weak. Size is stated for part of the rows, as once, few or many counts, or as a class when the clone is expanded.

CDR3aa | CDR3nt | v_gene | abundance | d_gene | j_gene
CSARGPSGDLNGETQYF | TGCAGTGCTAGAGGCCCTAGCGGGGACCTCAACGGAGAGACCCAGTACTTC | TRBV20-1 | - | TRBD2 | TRBJ2-5
CATSRAGTDTQYF | TGTGCCACCAGTAGGGCGGGCACAGATACGCAGTATTTT | TRBV24-1 | few | - | TRBJ2-3
CASSQEGLGRTSPLHF | TGCGCCAGCAGCCAAGAGGGTCTGGGACGGACTTCACCCCTCCACTTT | TRBV4-1 | - | - | TRBJ1-6
CASSLRGLPYNEQFF | TGTGCCAGCAGTTTAAGGGGCTTACCCTACAATGAGCAGTTCTTC | TRBV27 | few | - | TRBJ2-1
CASKGGDDNEQFF | TGCGCCAGTAAGGGCGGCGACGACAATGAGCAGTTCTTC | TRBV5-1 | few | - | TRBJ2-1
CSAPGQGLGEQYF | TGCAGTGCTCCGGGACAGGGGCTCGGTGAGCAGTACTTC | TRBV20-1 | - | TRBD1 | TRBJ2-7
CASSQVLDSHEQYF | TGTGCCAGCAGCCAAGTACTCGACAGCCACGAGCAGTACTTC | TRBV4-2 | - | - | TRBJ2-7
CASSVDGGDYNSPLHF | TGTGCCAGCAGCGTAGACGGAGGGGACTATAATTCACCCCTCCACTTT | TRBV9 | few | - | TRBJ1-6
CASSPQRGETQYF | TGTGCCAGCAGCCCCCAGCGGGGAGAGACCCAGTACTTC | TRBV7-3 | - | TRBD2 | TRBJ2-5
CASSPELTRGERETQYF | TGTGCCAGCAGCCCTGAGTTGACCAGGGGAGAAAGAGAGACCCAGTACTTC | TRBV4-2 | - | - | TRBJ2-5
CAWSFGQRTDTQYF | TGTGCCTGGAGCTTCGGACAACGCACAGATACGCAGTATTTT | TRBV30 | many | - | TRBJ2-3
CASNPTGMNTEAFF | TGCGCCAGCAACCCGACAGGGATGAACACTGAAGCTTTCTTT | TRBV10-2 | - | TRBD1 | TRBJ1-1
CASSLWDGNYGYTF | TGCGCCAGCAGCTTGTGGGACGGAAACTATGGCTACACCTTC | TRBV5-1 | - | - | TRBJ1-2
CASSPEDFYNEQFF | TGCGCCAGCAGCCCCGAGGATTTCTACAATGAGCAGTTCTTC | TRBV4-1 | - | - | TRBJ2-1
CASSVGNANTEAFF | TGTGCCAGCAGCGTTGGGAACGCGAACACTGAAGCTTTCTTT | TRBV9 | - | - | TRBJ1-1
CASSQNLQGKVQYF | TGCGCCAGCAGCCAAAATCTACAGGGAAAGGTGCAGTACTTC | TRBV4-1 | - | - | TRBJ2-7
CSARDTEAFF | TGCAGCGCGAGAGACACTGAAGCTTTCTTT | TRBV29-1 | - | - | TRBJ1-1
CASSFGTGTEQYF | TGCGCCAGCAGCTTTGGCACAGGGACCGAGCAGTACTTC | TRBV5-1 | - | - | TRBJ2-7
CASSLREGGEKLFF | TGTGCCAGCAGTTTAAGGGAGGGAGGTGAAAAACTGTTTTTT | TRBV12-3/TRBV12-4 | - | - | TRBJ1-4
CASSIDRPAGAGEQFF | TGTGCCAGTAGTATAGATAGACCAGCGGGGGCCGGTGAGCAGTTCTTC | TRBV19 | few | TRBD2 | TRBJ2-1
CASSSSNEQFF | TGTGCCAGCTCTAGTAGCAATGAGCAGTTCTTC | TRBV27 | many | - | TRBJ2-1
CASSQEVGGGYTF | TGTGCCAGCAGCCAAGAGGTGGGAGGTGGCTACACCTTC | TRBV3-1 | few | - | TRBJ1-2
CASSALQLSGNTIYF | TGCGCCAGCAGCGCTCTCCAGCTCTCTGGAAACACCATATATTTT | TRBV4-1 | - | - | TRBJ1-3
CASSHPQGRGTKNIQYF | TGCGCCAGCAGCCATCCACAGGGACGGGGGACCAAAAACATTCAGTACTTC | TRBV4-1 | - | - | TRBJ2-4
CASSISTDTQYF | TGTGCCAGTAGTATTTCGACAGATACGCAGTATTTT | TRBV19 | - | - | TRBJ2-3
CASSQPRQGIHNEQFF | TGCGCCAGCAGCCAACCCAGACAGGGGATACACAATGAGCAGTTCTTC | TRBV4-1 | - | TRBD1 | TRBJ2-1
CASNHETEYGYTF | TGTGCCAGTAACCATGAAACGGAATATGGCTACACCTTC | TRBV19 | few | - | TRBJ1-2
CASTYGTSGHNEQFF | TGTGCCAGTACCTACGGGACTAGCGGGCACAATGAGCAGTTCTTC | TRBV19 | - | TRBD2 | TRBJ2-1
CAISESYEGLSTDTQYF | TGTGCCATCAGTGAGTCGTATGAGGGGCTTAGCACAGATACGCAGTATTTT | TRBV10-3 | few | - | TRBJ2-3
CASSSGAYNEQFF | TGTGCCAGCAGTTCGGGTGCCTACAATGAGCAGTTCTTC | TRBV12-3/TRBV12-4 | few | - | TRBJ2-1
CASKGGDYGYTF | TGTGCCAGCAAGGGTGGGGACTATGGCTACACCTTC | TRBV2 | - | - | TRBJ1-2
CASSLGTSGSSYNEQFF | TGCGCCAGCAGCTTAGGGACTAGCGGGAGCTCCTACAATGAGCAGTTCTTC | TRBV5-1 | few | TRBD2 | TRBJ2-1
CASSKSAGSYGYTF | TGTGCCAGCAGCAAATCGGCCGGGAGCTATGGCTACACCTTC | TRBV7-9 | - | - | TRBJ1-2
CSARAASYGYTF | TGCAGTGCTAGGGCAGCAAGCTATGGCTACACCTTC | TRBV20-1 | many | - | TRBJ1-2
CASSHRAVGDTQYF | TGTGCCAGCAGCCATCGCGCTGTCGGAGACACCCAGTACTTC | TRBV14 | few | - | TRBJ2-5
CASNPPGTDTQYF | TGTGCCAGTAACCCACCCGGTACAGATACGCAGTATTTT | TRBV19 | many | - | TRBJ2-3
CASSNKGANTGELFF | TGTGCCAGCAGTAACAAGGGGGCCAACACCGGGGAGCTGTTTTTT | TRBV12-3/TRBV12-4 | few | TRBD1 | TRBJ2-2
CASSAGAYEQYF | TGTGCCAGCAGTGCCGGGGCCTACGAGCAGTACTTC | TRBV6-1 | - | - | TRBJ2-7
CASSLASGASSYNEQFF | TGTGCCAGCAGCTTGGCTAGCGGGGCGAGCTCCTACAATGAGCAGTTCTTC | TRBV5-4 | - | TRBD2 | TRBJ2-1
CSAPGLVTDTQYF | TGCAGTGCCCCCGGACTAGTCACAGATACGCAGTATTTT | TRBV20-1 | few | TRBD2 | TRBJ2-3
CASSSRAGDSPLHF | TGTGCCAGCAGTTCCCGGGCTGGTGATTCACCCCTCCACTTT | TRBV6-2/TRBV6-3 | - | - | TRBJ1-6
CASSEEGIYNEQFF | TGTGCCAGCAGTGAAGAGGGGATCTACAATGAGCAGTTCTTC | TRBV6-1 | few | - | TRBJ2-1
CASSSPGTGRTEAFF | TGTGCCAGCAGTTCCCCAGGGACAGGAAGGACTGAAGCTTTCTTT | TRBV25-1 | - | TRBD1 | TRBJ1-1
CASSSPSGTILGNTGELFF | TGTGCCAGCAGTTCACCATCCGGGACAATTCTAGGGAACACCGGGGAGCTGTTTTTT | TRBV12-3/TRBV12-4 | - | - | TRBJ2-2
CASTTYNEQFF | TGTGCCAGCACCACCTACAATGAGCAGTTCTTC | TRBV7-9 | - | - | TRBJ2-1
CAIRFGTAHTEAFF | TGTGCCATCAGATTCGGGACAGCCCACACTGAAGCTTTCTTT | TRBV10-3 | - | TRBD1 | TRBJ1-1
CASSIGLAGAPGETQYF | TGCGCCAGCAGCATCGGACTAGCGGGGGCCCCGGGGGAGACCCAGTACTTC | TRBV5-1 | - | TRBD2 | TRBJ2-5
CATSRANYGYTF | TGTGCCACCAGCCGGGCTAACTATGGCTACACCTTC | TRBV15 | many | - | TRBJ1-2
CASSFIFDEQYF | TGTGCCAGCAGCTTTATTTTTGACGAGCAGTACTTC | TRBV7-2 | few | - | TRBJ2-7